This entry lists 7 T cell receptor beta chains sequenced from one sample in a study of PD-L1 blockade in urothelial cancer. Sequenced by immunoSEQ multiplex PCR; TCRdb stores in-frame clones only, minus some. Of some 100,000 clones listed, around 93% are singletons. The sample in question was PBMCs, obtained around atezolizumab (anti-PD-L1) treatment. These receptors all stem from an elderly woman with urothelial cancer.

The chain couples TRBV2 to TRBJ2-2, with D hard to call. This CDR3 contains 15 residues. Germline CDR1 SNHLY, CDR2 FYNNEI. V lost 2 bases to trimming and J lost 0 bases, with 7 bases between them. The CDR3 loop reads CASSEYLSNTGELFF. For the CDR3, the DNA is TGTGCCAGCAGTGAATATTTGTCGAACACCGGGGAGCTGTTTTTT.

The V gene is TRBV4-2, the J gene TRBJ1-2, with D possibly TRBD1 on 6 matching bases. V shed 0 bases and J shed 4 bases, with 12 bases lying between them. Germline V gives CDR1 LGHNA, CDR2 YNFKEQ. The CDR3 runs to 15 residues. Written as DNA, the CDR3 is TGTGCCAGCAGCCAAGATGGTACAGGGAGCTATGGCTACACCTTC. The encoded protein is CASSQDGTGSYGYTF.

V gene TRBV7-9 combines with J gene TRBJ2-3; 12 bases agree with TRBD2. V gave up 8 bases and J gave up 0 bases; unmatched junction bases: 6. Germline CDR1 reads SEHNR; CDR2 reads FQNEAQ (reference sequence). The CDR3 is made up of 16 amino acids. The CDR3 DNA is TGTGCCAGCGGGCTAGCGGGAGGGGGGAGCACAGATACGCAGTATTTT. Translation: CASGLAGGGSTDTQYF.

V gene TRBV5-1 combines with J gene TRBJ2-5; the match to TRBD1 covers 9 bases. The CDR3 has 14 residues. Losses at the gene ends were 4 bases for V and 6 bases for J; bases not matched to a gene: 7. Germline CDR1 SGHRS, CDR2 YFSETQ. The CDR3 loop is CASSPGQGMKTQYF. The DNA for the CDR3 is TGCGCCAGCAGCCCCGGACAGGGGATGAAGACCCAGTACTTC.

The chain uses TRBV27 and TRBJ2-2; 8 bases are shared with TRBD2. V lost 5 bases to trimming and J lost 1 base; unmatched junction nucleotides: 9. Germline lookup yields CDR1 MNHEY and CDR2 SMNVEV (reference sequence). The CDR3 sequence is 17 residues long. CDR3 residues: CASSPLGLAGNTGELFF. The CDR3 region has the DNA TGTGCCAGCAGTCCCCTTGGGCTAGCGGGGAACACCGGGGAGCTGTTTTTT.

The chain uses TRBV6-5 and TRBJ2-2; 8 nucleotides line up with TRBD1. Germline CDR1 MNHEY, CDR2 SVGAGI. The CDR3 is 16 amino acids. The V segment lost 2 bases and the J segment 7 bases; nucleotides outside the gene matches: 9. The CDR3 DNA follows: TGTGCCAGCAGTTACGCCGTCGGACAGGGCGGCGGGGAGCTGTTTTTT. This gives the protein CASSYAVGQGGGELFF.

The chain has TRBV27 and TRBJ2-7; 7 bases line up with TRBD2. From germline, CDR1 is MNHEY and CDR2 SMNVEV (reference sequence). V lost 6 bases and J lost 2; bases outside the gene matches: 10. This CDR3 has 15 residues. Written as DNA, the CDR3 is TGTGCCAGCAGAGATGGGTGGGAGGGCCCCTACGAGCAGTACTTC. Translating gives CASRDGWEGPYEQYF.